This T cell receptor (beta chain) comes out of a study of blood T cell repertoires in COVID-19. About the study: Acute and convalescent COVID-19 samples came from the United States, Italy and Spain. PBMCs, B-cell-depleted T cells, or T cells provided the cDNA or gDNA that made up the material.

Source study methods: Researchers report that nucleated cell counts were estimated from reference gene primer amplification. This table comes from immunoSEQ multiplex PCR, and its TCRdb copy is limited to in-frame clones, with some not included. D and trimming were read from the DNA, whereas the V and J calls and clone size are those reported in that table. The sample consists of roughly 380,000 clones, 81% of them appearing once. CDR1 is SGHDT, CDR2 YYEEEE, per germline. This CDR3 contains 13 residues. J was trimmed by 3 bases and V by 4 bases; bases with no gene match: 2. The genes are TRBV5-6 and TRBJ1-1; TRBD1 matches at 8 bases. The receptor was isolated from a human donor with acute or convalescent COVID-19. The donor label of this sample is uncertain. Sequenced: peripheral blood. DNA for the CDR3: TGTGCCAGCAGCGAGGACAGGGACACTGAAGCTTTCTTT. It codes for CASSEDRDTEAFF.